These 9 T cell receptor beta chains originate from one sample sequenced in a study of human T cells and chemical hapten exposure (dated by TCRdb to the early 2020s). Library method: RACE. TCRdb shows the sequencer as NextSeq 500. TCRdb ran its own pipeline on the public reads, namely fastp trimming at Q25 and MiXCR clone calling, and kept in-frame beta chains. Every entry covers one CDR3 protein and lists the most common genes and DNA from its rows. In all, the sample holds around 300,000 distinct CDR3 sequences, and 5.5% to 8% of those were seen once. The ten most abundant clones make up about 8% of the sample. The sample's time point, from its label and the paper: patch test 1, 2 weeks after DPC sensitization. The sample's treatment or condition, from its label and the paper: therapeutic diphenylcyclopropenone sensitization with weekly scalp DPC. This specimen was whole blood, taken in connection with sensitization to the hapten diphenylcyclopropenone (DPC). The receptor set was obtained from a woman under 30 with alopecia areata. Some clones in this sample may be carry-over from other donors' samples.

This clonotype was observed a few times. The chain combines TRBV4-3 with TRBJ1-2; possible D gene TRBD1, 5 bases. Germline V CDR1 and CDR2: LGHNA, YSLEER. This CDR3 is built from 15 residues. Trimming pared 0 bases from V and 3 bases from J, leaving 11 bases between. The CDR3 region is CASSQEAGAHYGYTF. The CDR3 DNA reads as TGCGCCAGCAGCCAAGAAGCCGGGGCCCACTATGGCTACACCTTC.

The chain carries TRBV12-3 or TRBV12-4 and TRBJ2-7, with D tentatively TRBD2 (5 bases). The V gene lost 4 bases and the J gene lost 1 base, with 17 bases spanning the gap. The CDR3 is 16 amino acids. CDR3: CASSYPAGSFSYEQYF. In nucleotides, the CDR3 is TGTGCCAGCAGTTACCCGGCGGGCAGCTTTTCCTACGAGCAGTACTTC.

The chain recombines TRBV9 with TRBJ2-5, with 9 nucleotides matching TRBD2. Germline CDR1 SGDLS, CDR2 YYNGEE. This CDR3 has 15 residues. Trimming took 3 bases from V and 3 from J; bases not matched to a gene: 6. The CDR3 nucleotides read TGTGCCAGCAGCGGTGGAGCGGGGGGTGAAGAGACCCAGTACTTC. As protein: CASSGGAGGEETQYF.

This clonotype was seen many times. The rearrangement joins TRBV24-1 to TRBJ1-5; no clear D gene. The germline V and J ends were trimmed by 5 bases and 4 bases, with 11 bases remaining between them. CDR1 KGHDR and CDR2 SFDVKD come from the germline V gene. The CDR3 runs to 14 residues. CDR3 sequence (DNA): TGTGCCACCAGTGGAGAGGACGCAAATCAGCCCCAGCATTTT. Amino acids: CATSGEDANQPQHF.

This clonotype was detected many times. CDR3 residues: CASRSRTGDLYEQYF. In DNA, the CDR3 is TGTGCCAGCAGATCCAGGACAGGGGATTTATACGAGCAGTACTTC. V usage is TRBV6-5 and J usage is TRBJ2-7; 9 bases match TRBD1. The V and J ends lost 6 bases and 4 bases, in that order; junction bases with no gene match: 10. The germline V gene encodes CDR1 MNHEY and CDR2 SVGAGI. The CDR3 runs 15 residues.

Ten or more counts support this clonotype. The CDR3 DNA sequence: TGTGCCAGCAGTTTATGGAGGGCCGGGAAACTGTTTTTT. Encoded protein: CASSLWRAGKLFF. This chain uses TRBV12-3 or TRBV12-4 with TRBJ1-4, with D unresolved. This CDR3 comprises 13 residues. Deletions cut 2 bases from V and 11 bases from J, with 12 bases between.

This clonotype occurred many times. The V gene is TRBV20-1, the J gene TRBJ2-3, with D possibly TRBD2 on 5 matching bases. The CDR3 runs to 14 residues. Trimming took 6 bases from V and 0 from J, leaving 13 bases between them. The germline V gene has CDR1 DFQATT and CDR2 SNEGSKA (reference sequence). This CDR3 reads CSAPLGDSTDTQYF. CDR3 DNA: TGCAGTGCCCCCCTCGGGGATAGCACAGATACGCAGTATTTT.

The chain carries TRBV9 and TRBJ2-3, with TRBD2 identical over 8 bases. Germline CDR1 and CDR2: SGDLS and YYNGEE. Trimming removed 3 bases from V and 2 bases from J; junction bases left unmatched: 11. This CDR3 region has 17 residues. The CDR3 DNA follows: TGTGCCAGCAGCGGAAGCGGGGGACCAGAGATCACAGATACGCAGTATTTT. Its translation: CASSGSGGPEITDTQYF.

This clonotype was counted only a few times. The gene calls are TRBV12-3 or TRBV12-4 and TRBJ2-6; 10 bases line up with TRBD2. This CDR3 contains 22 residues. The junction had 17 bases not matched to a gene; V was cut back by 3 bases and J by 0 bases. CDR3 DNA: TGTGCCAGCAGTTTTAACCTCGGACTAGCGGCACTTCACAGCTCTGGGGCCAACGTCCTGACTTTC. It specifies CASSFNLGLAALHSSGANVLTF.